This note documents a single TCR beta chain sequence. Its antigen is still unknown. The record originates from a study of cytomegalovirus exposure and HLA in healthy donors. Repertoires were generated with immunoSEQ multiplex PCR, while TCRdb's copy carries only in-frame clones and drops some. The sample shows roughly 150,000 clones, about 95% of them seen only once. Findings and caveats of the study: As was reported, the classifier diagnosed cytomegalovirus status with high specificity and sensitivity.

The receptor was derived from a woman aged 18-29 years in good health and CMV-seronegative. The sample taken for sequencing was PBMCs.

CDR3 loop: CASSLTGAGNTIYF. The DNA of the CDR3 is TGTGCCAGCAGCTTGACAGGAGCTGGAAACACCATATATTTT. V gene TRBV5-4 combines with J gene TRBJ1-3; D is perhaps TRBD1 (5 bases). The V and J ends lost 1 base and 2 bases respectively, with 7 bases between them. CDR1 and CDR2 (germline): SGHNT, YYREEE (reference sequence). The CDR3 contains 14 residues.